Listed below are T cell receptor beta chains from one sample, sequenced in a study of Tregs in tolerant kidney transplant recipients. Profiled with immunoSEQ multiplex PCR; TCRdb holds only in-frame clones, not every one. The sample includes 90,000 or so clones, 93% seen only once; the top ten take 1.5% to 2%. Material: CD4+ T cells from blood (PBMCs), obtained 12 months after the transplant. These receptors were taken from a human patient who received a combined kidney and bone marrow transplant. A subset of T cells may come from the graft donor. Both conserved end residues are part of each CDR3. A D gene is named only where the DNA matches it firmly. Rows give clone size only sometimes, using once, few, many, or a class for an expanded clone.

cdr3_aa cdr3_nt j_call d_call v_call clone_size
CASSLGRGEDTGELFF TGCGCCAGCAGCTTGGGACGCGGGGAGGACACCGGGGAGCTGTTTTTT TRBJ2-2 - TRBV5-1 -
CASSTDSLTDTQYF TGTGCCAGTAGTACAGACAGTCTCACAGATACGCAGTATTTT TRBJ2-3 - TRBV19 -
CASSQYSGSYKQYF TGTGCCAGCAGCCAATATTCAGGAAGCTACAAGCAGTACTTC TRBJ2-7 - TRBV14 -
CASSQNVAGPYTDTQYF TGTGCCAGCAGCCAAAACGTAGCGGGGCCCTACACAGATACGCAGTATTTT TRBJ2-3 TRBD2 TRBV4-2 -
CATRETGLYEQYF TGTGCCACCAGGGAAACCGGCCTCTACGAGCAGTACTTC TRBJ2-7 - TRBV19 -
CASSLYRTTGGNTIYF TGTGCCAGCAGCTTGTACAGGACCACTGGTGGAAACACCATATATTTT TRBJ1-3 - TRBV5-4 once
CASMARATTEAFF TGTGCCAGTATGGCCAGGGCAACCACTGAAGCTTTCTTT TRBJ1-1 - TRBV19 -
CASSLHAGNSGNTIYF TGCGCCAGCAGCTTGCACGCTGGCAACTCTGGAAACACCATATATTTT TRBJ1-3 - TRBV5-1 few
CASSFGIQAGNTIYF TGTGCCAGCAGCTTCGGGATCCAGGCCGGAAACACCATATATTTT TRBJ1-3 - TRBV5-8 -
CASSPLAASTDTQYF TGCGCCAGCAGCCCACTAGCGGCTAGCACAGATACGCAGTATTTT TRBJ2-3 TRBD2 TRBV5-1 once
CASSGAGANEQFF TGTGCCAGCTCAGGTGCGGGAGCCAATGAGCAGTTCTTC TRBJ2-1 TRBD2 TRBV18 once
CASSYDRSEPQHF TGTGCCAGCAGTTACGACAGGAGTGAGCCCCAGCATTTT TRBJ1-5 - TRBV6-5 -
CAISESTRNYEQYF TGTGCCATCAGTGAGTCGACTAGGAACTACGAGCAGTACTTC TRBJ2-7 - TRBV10-3 -
CATSRAGTTDTGELFF TGTGCCACCAGCAGAGCTGGGACTACTGACACCGGGGAGCTGTTTTTT TRBJ2-2 TRBD2 TRBV15 -
CASSSSVGNRVQPQHF TGTGCCAGCAGTTCATCGGTCGGAAACAGGGTTCAGCCCCAGCATTTT TRBJ1-5 - TRBV27 -
CASSKERGSSYNEQFF TGTGCCAGCAGCAAAGAGCGGGGGAGCTCCTACAATGAGCAGTTCTTC TRBJ2-1 TRBD2 TRBV11-2 -
CASSQEDRGEAFF TGCGCCAGCAGCCAAGAGGATCGGGGGGAAGCTTTCTTT TRBJ1-1 - TRBV4-3 -
CASSPVRGQHGYTF TGTGCCAGCAGCCCGGTGAGGGGGCAACATGGCTACACCTTC TRBJ1-2 TRBD1 TRBV7-2 -
CASSQDQAGSGTEAFF TGTGCCAGCAGCCAAGATCAGGCGGGGTCGGGTACTGAAGCTTTCTTT TRBJ1-1 - TRBV4-2 -
CASNPSPIHYEQYF TGTGCCAGCAATCCAAGCCCTATCCACTACGAGCAGTACTTC TRBJ2-7 - TRBV5-4 -
CASSPTWRGARTDTQYF TGTGCCAGCAGTCCCACTTGGCGGGGGGCCCGCACAGATACGCAGTATTTT TRBJ2-3 TRBD2 TRBV27 -
CASSKLAGNTDTQYF TGTGCCAGCAGCAAACTAGCGGGGAACACAGATACGCAGTATTTT TRBJ2-3 - TRBV21-1 -
CSVVSSGYNEQFF TGCAGCGTTGTGTCTAGCGGATACAATGAGCAGTTCTTC TRBJ2-1 TRBD2 TRBV29-1 -
CASSLWVLAGYEQYF TGTGCCAGCAGCTTGTGGGTGTTAGCGGGGTACGAGCAGTACTTC TRBJ2-7 TRBD2 TRBV5-6 -
CASSDGTGSYNEQFF TGTGCCAGCAGTGATGGGACAGGCTCCTACAATGAGCAGTTCTTC TRBJ2-1 TRBD1 TRBV6-4 -
CATQWTRTQNSPLHF TGTGCCACCCAGTGGACCCGGACACAGAATTCCCCCCTCCACTTT TRBJ1-6 - TRBV2 -
CASSLVWQGKNIQYF TGTGCCAGCAGCTTAGTGTGGCAGGGCAAAAACATTCAGTACTTC TRBJ2-4 - TRBV7-8 -
CASSPRGGTGGYNEQFF TGTGCCAGCAGCCCCAGAGGGGGGACAGGGGGTTACAATGAGCAGTTCTTC TRBJ2-1 TRBD1 TRBV7-2 -
CASSTNRGTHEQYF TGTGCCAGCTCCACGAACAGGGGAACCCACGAGCAGTACTTC TRBJ2-7 TRBD1 TRBV7-7 -
CASSQDQGLSTDTQYF TGCGCCAGCAGCCAAGATCAGGGGCTAAGCACAGATACGCAGTATTTT TRBJ2-3 - TRBV4-3 -
CSVAGQASLGGYGYTF TGCAGCGTAGCGGGACAGGCCTCTTTAGGGGGCTATGGCTACACCTTC TRBJ1-2 TRBD1 TRBV29-1 -
CAWSVRTSGTDTQYF TGTGCCTGGAGTGTTAGGACTAGCGGGACCGATACGCAGTATTTT TRBJ2-3 TRBD2 TRBV30 -
CASSLPTSGRGETQYF TGTGCCAGCAGCTTGCCAACTAGCGGGAGGGGAGAGACCCAGTACTTC TRBJ2-5 TRBD2 TRBV5-6 -
CAISFSGQETQYF TGTGCCATCAGCTTTAGCGGACAAGAGACCCAGTACTTC TRBJ2-5 - TRBV10-3 -
CASSLKRGVNEQFF TGTGCCAGCAGCTTAAAGCGGGGGGTCAATGAGCAGTTCTTC TRBJ2-1 TRBD2 TRBV7-3 -
CASSLLLAGTDTQYF TGTGCCAGCAGCTTACTACTAGCGGGTACAGATACGCAGTATTTT TRBJ2-3 TRBD2 TRBV7-2 -
CASGGENTEKLFF TGTGCCAGCGGAGGGGAAAATACAGAAAAACTGTTTTTT TRBJ1-4 - TRBV11-3 -
CASRQRGQGHEQYF TGTGCCAGCAGACAACGGGGACAGGGTCACGAGCAGTACTTC TRBJ2-7 TRBD1 TRBV27 -
CASSHRPTGENNEQFF TGCGCCAGCAGCCACAGACCGACAGGGGAAAACAATGAGCAGTTCTTC TRBJ2-1 TRBD1 TRBV4-1 -
CASSGTGGRRYF TGTGCCAGCAGTGGCACGGGGGGAAGGAGGTACTTC TRBJ2-5 TRBD2 TRBV25-1 -
CASSKDTGYEQYF TGCGCCAGCAGCAAGGACACGGGCTACGAGCAGTACTTC TRBJ2-7 - TRBV5-1 -
CAISDPGGERILGYTF TGTGCCATCAGTGACCCAGGGGGCGAAAGAATTTTGGGCTACACCTTC TRBJ1-2 TRBD1 TRBV10-3 -
CASSPRGSTGELFF TGTGCCAGCTCACCTAGGGGTTCTACCGGGGAGCTGTTTTTT TRBJ2-2 - TRBV18 -
CAWSPGGTGDTEAFF TGTGCCTGGAGTCCCGGCGGGACAGGGGACACTGAAGCTTTCTTT TRBJ1-1 TRBD1 TRBV30 -
CSVDKGANTEAFF TGCAGCGTTGATAAGGGGGCGAACACTGAAGCTTTCTTT TRBJ1-1 TRBD1 TRBV29-1 -
CASTGPGYDEQYF TGTGCCAGTACCGGGCCGGGGTACGACGAGCAGTACTTC TRBJ2-7 - TRBV19 few
CAWSATGNTEAFF TGTGCCTGGAGTGCGACAGGGAACACTGAAGCTTTCTTT TRBJ1-1 - TRBV30 -
CATSRGAANTGELFF TGTGCCACCAGCAGGGGGGCGGCGAACACCGGGGAGCTGTTTTTT TRBJ2-2 - TRBV15 -
CASSYSRGRYEQYF TGTGCCAGCAGTTACTCCAGGGGGCGGTACGAGCAGTACTTC TRBJ2-7 TRBD1 TRBV6-5 -
CAWSLATGEVYGYTF TGTGCCTGGTCCCTCGCTACAGGAGAGGTCTATGGCTACACCTTC TRBJ1-2 - TRBV30 -
CAWGGGRSTDTQYF TGTGCCTGGGGCGGAGGGAGAAGCACAGATACGCAGTATTTT TRBJ2-3 - TRBV30 -
CASRLGTALEDYGYTF TGTGCCAGCAGACTCGGGACAGCCCTGGAAGACTATGGCTACACCTTC TRBJ1-2 - TRBV21-1 -
CASSPEEARGNTIYF TGTGCCAGCAGCCCAGAGGAGGCGAGAGGAAACACCATATATTTT TRBJ1-3 - TRBV9 once
CASSARTGDYGYTF TGTGCCAGCAGTGCGCGAACAGGGGACTATGGCTACACCTTC TRBJ1-2 TRBD1 TRBV6-1 -
CASSSRTGKVYEQYF TGTGCCAGCAGCTCCCGGACAGGGAAGGTCTACGAGCAGTACTTC TRBJ2-7 TRBD1 TRBV7-2 -